This T cell receptor beta chain was recovered during a study of blood T cell repertoires in COVID-19. About the study: PBMCs, B-cell-depleted T cells, or T cells were the source of the cDNA or gDNA that made up the material.

CDR1 and CDR2 from the germline V gene are LNHDA and SQIVND (reference sequence). V was pared by 6 bases and J by 0 bases, with 11 bases of the junction left unmatched. CDR3 size: 17 residues. Authors' analysis steps: Nucleated cell counts were estimated from reference gene primer amplification. Using immunoSEQ multiplex PCR, the repertoire was profiled, and TCRdb retains in-frame clones only, with some absent. V, J and clone size are taken as reported in that table, and D and trimming were inferred from the DNA itself. The table shows 150,000 to 200,000 clones, with 70% to 90% occurring only once. The receptor was isolated from a woman at least 80 years old in a cohort sampled during active or convalescent COVID-19. The V gene is TRBV19, the J gene TRBJ1-2, with 9 nucleotides matching TRBD1. Material: peripheral blood. CDR3 bases: TGTGCCAGTAGAAAGGGACAGGGCCAAGGAGCTAACTATGGCTACACCTTC. Translation gives CASRKGQGQGANYGYTF.